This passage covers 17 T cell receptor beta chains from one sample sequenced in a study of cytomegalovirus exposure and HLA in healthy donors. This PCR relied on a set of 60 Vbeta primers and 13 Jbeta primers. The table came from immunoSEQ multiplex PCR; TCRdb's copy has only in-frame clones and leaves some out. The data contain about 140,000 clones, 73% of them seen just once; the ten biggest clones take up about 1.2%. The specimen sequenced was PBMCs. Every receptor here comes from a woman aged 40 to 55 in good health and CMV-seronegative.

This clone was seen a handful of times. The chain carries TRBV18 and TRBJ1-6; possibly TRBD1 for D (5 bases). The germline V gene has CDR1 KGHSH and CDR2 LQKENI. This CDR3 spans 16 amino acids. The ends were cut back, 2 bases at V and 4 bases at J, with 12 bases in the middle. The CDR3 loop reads CASSPEGGGYNSPLHF. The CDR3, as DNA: TGTGCCAGCTCACCAGAAGGTGGGGGGTATAATTCACCCCTCCACTTT.

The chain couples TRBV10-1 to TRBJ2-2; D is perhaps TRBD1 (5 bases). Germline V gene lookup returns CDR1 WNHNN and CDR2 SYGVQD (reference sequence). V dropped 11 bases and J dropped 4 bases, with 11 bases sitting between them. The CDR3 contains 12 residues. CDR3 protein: CAAVGLTGELFF. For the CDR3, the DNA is TGCGCCGCCGTGGGGCTCACCGGGGAGCTGTTTTTT.

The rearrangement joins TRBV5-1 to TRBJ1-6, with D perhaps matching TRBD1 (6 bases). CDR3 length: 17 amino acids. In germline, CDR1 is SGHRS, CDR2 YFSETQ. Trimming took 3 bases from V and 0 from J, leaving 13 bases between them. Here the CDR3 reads CASSSEGGSSYNSPLHF. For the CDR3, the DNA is TGCGCCAGCAGCTCTGAGGGGGGGAGCTCCTATAATTCACCCCTCCACTTT.

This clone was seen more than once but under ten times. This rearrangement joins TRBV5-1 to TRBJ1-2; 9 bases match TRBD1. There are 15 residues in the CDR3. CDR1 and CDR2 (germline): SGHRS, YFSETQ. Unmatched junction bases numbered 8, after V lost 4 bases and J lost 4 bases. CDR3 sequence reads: CASSPRQGVVYGYTF. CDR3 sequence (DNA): TGCGCCAGCAGCCCTCGACAGGGGGTTGTCTATGGCTACACCTTC.

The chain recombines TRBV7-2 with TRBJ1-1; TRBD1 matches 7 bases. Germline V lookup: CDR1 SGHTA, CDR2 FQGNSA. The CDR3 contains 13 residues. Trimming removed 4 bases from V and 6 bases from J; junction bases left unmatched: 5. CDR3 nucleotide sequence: TGTGCCAGCAGCTCAGGGGGAACGGCTGAAGCTTTCTTT. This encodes CASSSGGTAEAFF. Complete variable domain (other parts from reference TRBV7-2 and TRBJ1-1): GAGVSQSPSNKVTEKGKDVELRCDPISGHTALYWYRQSLGQGLEFLIYFQGNSAPDKSGLPSDRFSAERTGGSVSTLTIQRTQQEDSAVYLCASSSGGTAEAFFGQGTRLTVV.

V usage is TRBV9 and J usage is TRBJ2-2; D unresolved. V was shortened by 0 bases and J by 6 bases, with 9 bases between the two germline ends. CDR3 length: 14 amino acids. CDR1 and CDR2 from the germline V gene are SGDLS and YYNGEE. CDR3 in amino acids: CASSVVIGAGELFF. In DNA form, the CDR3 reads TGTGCCAGCAGCGTAGTCATTGGAGCCGGGGAGCTGTTTTTT. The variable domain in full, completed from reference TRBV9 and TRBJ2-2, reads DSGVTQTPKHLITATGQRVTLRCSPRSGDLSVYWYQQSLDQGLQFLIQYYNGEERAKGNILERFSAQQFPDLHSELNLSSLELGDSALYFCASSVVIGAGELFFGEGSRLTVL.

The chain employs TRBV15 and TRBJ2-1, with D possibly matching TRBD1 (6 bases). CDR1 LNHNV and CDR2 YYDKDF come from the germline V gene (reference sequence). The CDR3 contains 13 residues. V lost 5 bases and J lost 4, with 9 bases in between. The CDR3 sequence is CATSGRGYNEQFF. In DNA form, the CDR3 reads TGTGCCACCAGCGGCAGGGGTTACAATGAGCAGTTCTTC.

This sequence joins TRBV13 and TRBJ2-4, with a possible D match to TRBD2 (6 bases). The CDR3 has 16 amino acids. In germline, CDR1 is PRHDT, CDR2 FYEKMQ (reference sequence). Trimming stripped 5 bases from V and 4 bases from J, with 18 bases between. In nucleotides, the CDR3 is TGTGCCAGCAGCCATCCGGGGGAGGTCTCGAAAAACATTCAGTACTTC. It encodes CASSHPGEVSKNIQYF.

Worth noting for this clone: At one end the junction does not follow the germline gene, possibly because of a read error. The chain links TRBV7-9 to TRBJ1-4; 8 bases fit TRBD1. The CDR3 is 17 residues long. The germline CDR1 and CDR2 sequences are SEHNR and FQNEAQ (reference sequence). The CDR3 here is CSSSVERQGKLNEKLFF. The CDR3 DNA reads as TGTTCCAGCAGCGTAGAGCGACAGGGGAAGCTGAATGAAAAACTGTTTTTT. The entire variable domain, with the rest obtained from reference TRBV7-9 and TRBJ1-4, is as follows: DTGVSQNPRHKITKRGQNVTFRCDPISEHNRLYWYRQTLGQGPEFLTYFQNEAQLEKSRLLSDRFSAERPKGSFSTLEIQRTEQGDSAMYLCSSSVERQGKLNEKLFFGSGTQLSVL.

The CDR3 coding sequence is TGTGCCAGCAGTCTAAGGGACAGAGGAACCGATGGGGAGCTGTTTTTT. Amino acid sequence: CASSLRDRGTDGELFF. The chain has TRBV27 and TRBJ2-2, with 7 bases lining up with TRBD1. Germline CDR1 is MNHEY and CDR2 is SMNVEV (reference sequence). The CDR3 contains 16 residues. Unmatched junction bases numbered 14, after V lost 5 bases and J lost 8 bases.

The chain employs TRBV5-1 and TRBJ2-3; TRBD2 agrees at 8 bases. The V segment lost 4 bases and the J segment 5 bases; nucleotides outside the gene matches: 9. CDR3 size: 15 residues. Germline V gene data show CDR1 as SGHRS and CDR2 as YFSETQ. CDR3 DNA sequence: TGCGCCAGCAGCCGGGACACCAGCGGGGGAGATACGCAGTATTTT. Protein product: CASSRDTSGGDTQYF.

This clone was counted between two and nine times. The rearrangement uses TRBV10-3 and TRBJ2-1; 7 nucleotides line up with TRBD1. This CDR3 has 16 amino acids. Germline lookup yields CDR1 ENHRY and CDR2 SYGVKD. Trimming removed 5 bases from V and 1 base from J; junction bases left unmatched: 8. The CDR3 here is CAISSSTGTSYNEQFF. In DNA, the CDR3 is TGTGCCATCAGTTCGTCGACAGGGACGTCCTACAATGAGCAGTTCTTC.

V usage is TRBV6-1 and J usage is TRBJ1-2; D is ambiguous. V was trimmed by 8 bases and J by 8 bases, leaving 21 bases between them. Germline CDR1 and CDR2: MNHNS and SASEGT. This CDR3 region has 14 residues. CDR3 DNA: TGTGCCAGCTTTCCCGAGGCCGCCGCTTGGGGCTACACCTTC. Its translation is CASFPEAAAWGYTF.

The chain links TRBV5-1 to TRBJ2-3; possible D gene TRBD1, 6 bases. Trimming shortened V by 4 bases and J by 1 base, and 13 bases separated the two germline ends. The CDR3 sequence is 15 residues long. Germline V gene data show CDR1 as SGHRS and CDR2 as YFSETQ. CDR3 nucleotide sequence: TGCGCCAGCAGCGGAAGGGGGTCTGGCACAGATACGCAGTATTTT. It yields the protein CASSGRGSGTDTQYF.

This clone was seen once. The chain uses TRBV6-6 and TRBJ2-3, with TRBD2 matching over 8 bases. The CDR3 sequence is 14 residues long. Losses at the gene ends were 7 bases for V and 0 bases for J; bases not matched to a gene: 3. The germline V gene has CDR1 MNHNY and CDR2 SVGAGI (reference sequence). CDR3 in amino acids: CASNSGGSTDTQYF. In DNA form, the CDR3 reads TGTGCCAGCAACAGCGGGGGAAGCACAGATACGCAGTATTTT.

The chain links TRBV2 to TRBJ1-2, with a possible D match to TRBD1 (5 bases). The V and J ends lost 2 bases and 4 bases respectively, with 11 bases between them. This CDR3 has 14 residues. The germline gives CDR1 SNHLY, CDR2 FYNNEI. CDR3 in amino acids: CASSEWGVGYGYTF. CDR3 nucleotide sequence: TGTGCCAGCAGTGAATGGGGCGTAGGCTATGGCTACACCTTC.

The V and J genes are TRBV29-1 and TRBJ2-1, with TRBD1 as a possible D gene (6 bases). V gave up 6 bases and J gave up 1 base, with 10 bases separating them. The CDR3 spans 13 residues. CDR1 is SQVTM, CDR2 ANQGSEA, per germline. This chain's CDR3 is CSVLGQSYNEQFF. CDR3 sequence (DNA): TGCAGCGTCCTAGGACAGTCCTACAATGAGCAGTTCTTC.